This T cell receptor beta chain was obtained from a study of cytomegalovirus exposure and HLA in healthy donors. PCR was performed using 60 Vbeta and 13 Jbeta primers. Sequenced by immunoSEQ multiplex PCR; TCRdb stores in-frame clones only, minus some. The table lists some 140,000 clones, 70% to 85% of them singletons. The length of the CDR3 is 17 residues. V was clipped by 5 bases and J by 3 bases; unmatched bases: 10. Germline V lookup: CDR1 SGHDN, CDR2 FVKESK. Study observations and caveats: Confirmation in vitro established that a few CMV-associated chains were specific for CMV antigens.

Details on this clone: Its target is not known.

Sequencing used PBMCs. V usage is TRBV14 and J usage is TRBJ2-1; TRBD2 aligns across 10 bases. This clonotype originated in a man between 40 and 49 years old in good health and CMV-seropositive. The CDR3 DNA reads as TGTGCCAGCAGCTTGACTGGACTAGCGGAAAGCTACAATGAGCAGTTCTTC. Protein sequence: CASSLTGLAESYNEQFF. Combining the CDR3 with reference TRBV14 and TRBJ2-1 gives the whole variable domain EAGVTQFPSHSVIEKGQTVTLRCDPISGHDNLYWYRRVMGKEIKFLLHFVKESKQDESGMPNNRFLAERTGGTYSTLKVQPAELEDSGVYFCASSLTGLAESYNEQFFGPGTRLTVL.